The 14 T cell receptor beta chains below were found in one sample sequenced in a study of T cell changes during pregnancy in multiple sclerosis. Here immunoSEQ multiplex PCR was the method, and the copy in TCRdb shows in-frame clones only, minus some. The sample has some 80,000 clones, roughly 90% seen once. The sample in question was peripheral blood, obtained in the first trimester of pregnancy. The receptors were sampled from a female donor in good health, enrolled as a control in a pregnancy study.

This clone was seen more than once but under ten times. The chain employs TRBV5-6 and TRBJ2-7; 16 bases fit TRBD2. The CDR3 spans 16 residues. The V gene's germline CDR1 is SGHDT and CDR2 YYEEEE. V gave up 3 bases and J gave up 5 bases; unmatched junction bases: 5. The CDR3 loop is CASSWGLAGGTHEQYF. CDR3 nucleotide sequence: TGTGCCAGCAGCTGGGGACTAGCGGGGGGGACCCACGAGCAGTACTTC.

The rearrangement joins TRBV5-1 to TRBJ1-6; D remains ambiguous. Trimming shortened V by 0 bases and J by 0 bases, and 10 bases separated the two germline ends. This CDR3 has 17 amino acids. Germline V gene data show CDR1 as SGHRS and CDR2 as YFSETQ. The CDR3 DNA is TGCGCCAGCAGCTTGGGTGAACTGAGCTCCTATAATTCACCCCTCCACTTT. This translates into CASSLGELSSYNSPLHF.

This rearrangement joins TRBV5-1 to TRBJ2-3; D call uncertain. CDR3 size: 12 residues. Germline CDR1 SGHRS, CDR2 YFSETQ. Trimming stripped 0 bases from V and 4 bases from J, with 3 bases between. CDR3: CASSLAADTQYF. CDR3 nucleotide sequence: TGCGCCAGCAGCTTGGCAGCAGATACGCAGTATTTT. Full variable domain (outside the CDR3, taken from reference TRBV5-1 and TRBJ2-3): KAGVTQTPRYLIKTRGQQVTLSCSPISGHRSVSWYQQTPGQGLQFLFEYFSETQRNKGNFPGRFSGRQFSNSRSEMNVSTLELGDSALYLCASSLAADTQYFGPGTRLTVL.

This clone was observed once. The gene calls are TRBV19 and TRBJ2-6; 8 bases are shared with TRBD1. The germline V gene encodes CDR1 LNHDA and CDR2 SQIVND (reference sequence). J was trimmed by 1 base and V by 4 bases; bases with no gene match: 6. The CDR3 is 17 residues long. Here the CDR3 DNA reads TGTGCCAGTAGTACGGGGACAGGTGTTTCTGGGGCCAACGTCCTGACTTTC. This encodes CASSTGTGVSGANVLTF. The full variable domain, completed using reference TRBV19 and TRBJ2-6, is DGGITQSPKYLFRKEGQNVTLSCEQNLNHDAMYWYRQDPGQGLRLIYYSQIVNDFQKGDIAEGYSVSREKKESFPLTVTSAQKNPTAFYLCASSTGTGVSGANVLTFGAGSRLTVL.

The sample holds a few counts of this clone. The chain joins TRBV19 to TRBJ1-3; D is undetermined. From germline, CDR1 is LNHDA and CDR2 SQIVND (reference sequence). Trimming shortened V by 6 bases and J by 0 bases, and 12 bases separated the two germline ends. This CDR3 is built from 15 residues. CDR3 amino acids: CASRTAGFSGNTIYF. CDR3 bases: TGTGCCAGTAGGACGGCGGGGTTCTCTGGAAACACCATATATTTT.

The chain joins TRBV7-2 to TRBJ2-7, with D uncertain. The germline gives CDR1 SGHTA, CDR2 FQGNSA. Between the trimmed V and J ends, which lost 5 bases and 4 bases, there was a span of 18 bases. CDR3 size: 15 residues. The CDR3 DNA reads as TGTGCCAGCAGCATACAAAAACATTCTGTTTACGAGCAGTACTTC. Residues: CASSIQKHSVYEQYF.

This clone appeared once. The gene calls are TRBV27 and TRBJ1-5; 7 nucleotides align to TRBD1. From germline, CDR1 is MNHEY and CDR2 SMNVEV (reference sequence). The CDR3 loop spans 14 amino acids. V was clipped by 6 bases and J by 4 bases; unmatched bases: 6. CDR3 coding DNA: TGTGCCAGCAGACCCGGGACAGAAAATCAGCCCCAGCATTTT. This sequence encodes CASRPGTENQPQHF.

This chain joins TRBV10-3 and TRBJ2-7; 11 positions match TRBD1. The CDR3 has 16 amino acids. V was pared by 0 bases and J by 5 bases, with 6 bases of the junction left unmatched. CDR1 is ENHRY and CDR2 is SYGVKD in the germline V gene. This CDR3 reads CAISESGRDRGDEQYF. DNA of the CDR3: TGTGCCATCAGTGAGTCGGGCAGGGACAGGGGGGACGAGCAGTACTTC.

V usage is TRBV2 and J usage is TRBJ1-1; the D gene is possibly TRBD1 (6 bases). This CDR3 spans 12 amino acids. The germline V gene has CDR1 SNHLY and CDR2 FYNNEI. Trimming stripped 7 bases from V and 10 bases from J, with 16 bases between. The CDR3 region is CASILARGTAFF. The CDR3 nucleotides are TGTGCCAGCATTCTGGCCAGGGGCACAGCTTTCTTT. The variable domain in full, with the rest retrieved from reference TRBV2 and TRBJ1-1, is EPEVTQTPSHQVTQMGQEVILRCVPISNHLYFYWYRQILGQKVEFLVSFYNNEISEKSEIFDDQFSVERPDGSNFTLKIRSTKLEDSAMYFCASILARGTAFFGQGTRLTVV.

This chain joins TRBV15 and TRBJ1-1, with D maybe TRBD1 (5 bases). Germline values: CDR1 LNHNV, CDR2 YYDKDF (reference sequence). V was clipped by 3 bases and J by 4 bases, with 18 bases between them. CDR3 length equals 16 residues. CDR3 in amino acids: CATSRLQVLWLTEAFF. The DNA of the CDR3 is TGTGCCACCAGCAGGCTACAGGTTCTCTGGCTCACTGAAGCTTTCTTT. The full variable domain, rest sourced from reference TRBV15 and TRBJ1-1, is DAMVIQNPRYQVTQFGKPVTLSCSQTLNHNVMYWYQQKSSQAPKLLFHYYDKDFNNEADTPDNFQSRRPNTSFCFLDIRSPGLGDTAMYLCATSRLQVLWLTEAFFGQGTRLTVV.

The CDR3 here is CASSPERGRTEAFF. CDR3 bases: TGTGCCAGCAGCCCAGAGAGGGGGCGCACTGAAGCTTTCTTT. This chain uses TRBV11-2 with TRBJ1-1, with 7 bases lining up with TRBD1. J lost 4 bases, V lost 5 bases, and 7 bases had no gene match. The CDR3 covers 14 residues. The germline CDR1 and CDR2 sequences are SGHAT and FQNNGV. Full variable domain (rest looked up from reference TRBV11-2 and TRBJ1-1): EAGVAQSPRYKIIEKRQSVAFWCNPISGHATLYWYQQILGQGPKLLIQFQNNGVVDDSQLPKDRFSAERLKGVDSTLKIQPAKLEDSAVYLCASSPERGRTEAFFGQGTRLTVV.

This chain links TRBV4-2 with TRBJ2-2, with 7 bases that match TRBD1. The CDR3 contains 17 residues. Per the germline V gene, CDR1 is LGHNA and CDR2 is YNFKEQ. After removal of 3 bases from V and 0 bases from J, the junction contained 7 bases not matched to a gene. In DNA, the CDR3 is TGTGCCAGCAGCCAGATACCGGGACAGACGAACACCGGGGAGCTGTTTTTT. This codes for CASSQIPGQTNTGELFF.

The V call is TRBV6-5, the J call TRBJ1-1, with 8 bases lining up with TRBD1. The CDR3 has 14 residues. Unmatched junction bases numbered 15, after V lost 8 bases and J lost 10 bases. Germline assignment: CDR1 MNHEY and CDR2 SVGAGI. This CDR3 is CASAKGQALSGAFF. For the CDR3, the DNA is TGTGCCAGCGCTAAGGGACAGGCCCTATCCGGAGCTTTCTTT.

The chain is built from TRBV18 and TRBJ1-4, with D possibly being TRBD1 (5 bases). The CDR3 totals 17 residues. Germline V lookup: CDR1 KGHSH, CDR2 LQKENI. The V end was cut by 4 bases, the J end by 4 bases, with 19 bases between. The CDR3 nucleotides read TGTGCCAGCTCACGCCCAGGAGGGGCAGAACTTAATGAAAAACTGTTTTTT. This gives the protein CASSRPGGAELNEKLFF.